A single sample gave rise to the 30 T cell receptor beta chains below, sequenced in a study of blood T cells in healthy people across ages. Sample-barcoded 5' priming and a J-beta primer mix drove a second PCR of roughly 6 to 12 cycles. Via MiXCR, TCRdb re-called the 5' RACE reads, giving one row per CDR3 protein. The sample has some 1.5 million distinct CDR3 sequences, 28% seen once. The specimen sequenced was blood. These receptors came from a woman under 40 in good health.

V is TRBV7-9 and J is TRBJ2-7, with D unclear. With 5 bases removed from V and 4 bases from J, the gap between germline ends came to 9 bases. Germline CDR1 is SEHNR and CDR2 is FQNEAQ (reference sequence). CDR3 length: 12 amino acids. The DNA for the CDR3 is TGTGCCAGCAGCCGCTCCGAATACGAGCAGTACTTC. This gives the protein CASSRSEYEQYF.

In regard to this clonotype: One end of the junction fails to match germline, which may point to a read error. CDR3 amino acids: CAGRSPGQLTTEAFF. The CDR3 DNA is TGTGCCGGCAGGTCCCCGGGACAGCTCACCACTGAAGCTTTCTTT. The chain carries TRBV11-2 and TRBJ1-1; 7 bases match TRBD1. Germline V gives CDR1 SGHAT, CDR2 FQNNGV. The CDR3 is 15 residues long.

CDR3 protein: CASSDGRLRGLRPETQYF. CDR3 sequence (DNA): TGCGCCAGCAGCGACGGAAGACTGAGGGGTCTGCGCCCGGAGACCCAGTACTTC. The chain carries TRBV5-1 and TRBJ2-5; D possibly matches TRBD1 or TRBD2 (5 bases each). V lost 4 bases and J 5 bases, leaving 27 bases between the germline ends. This CDR3 comprises 18 residues. CDR1 is SGHRS, CDR2 YFSETQ, per germline. The variable domain in full, with the rest retrieved from reference TRBV5-1 and TRBJ2-5, is KAGVTQTPRYLIKTRGQQVTLSCSPISGHRSVSWYQQTPGQGLQFLFEYFSETQRNKGNFPGRFSGRQFSNSRSEMNVSTLELGDSALYLCASSDGRLRGLRPETQYFGPGTRLLVL.

CDR3 sequence (DNA): TGCAGTGCCCCCTTGGCCGGGGAGCTGTTTTTT. It encodes CSAPLAGELFF. The chain carries TRBV20-1 and TRBJ2-2; D uncertain. The V gene lost 6 bases and the J gene lost 6 bases, with 8 bases spanning the gap. CDR1 DFQATT and CDR2 SNEGSKA come from the germline V gene (reference sequence). The CDR3 covers 11 residues.

This chain links TRBV13 with TRBJ2-7; TRBD1 agrees at 8 bases. The CDR3 runs 13 residues. The ends lost 6 bases at V and 4 bases at J; junction bases unmatched: 5. Germline-derived CDR1 and CDR2 are PRHDT and FYEKMQ (reference sequence). The CDR3 reads CASSVRGRYEQYF. DNA for the CDR3: TGTGCCAGCAGTGTCAGGGGGCGTTACGAGCAGTACTTC. The full variable domain, with the rest looked up from reference TRBV13 and TRBJ2-7, is AAGVIQSPRHLIKEKRETATLKCYPIPRHDTVYWYQQGPGQDPQFLISFYEKMQSDKGSIPDRFSAQQFSDYHSELNMSSLELGDSALYFCASSVRGRYEQYFGPGTRLTVT.

The chain combines TRBV4-1 with TRBJ1-4, with TRBD1 identical over 8 bases. Germline trimming cut 6 bases from V and 8 bases from J; bases unmatched to any gene: 11. Per the germline V gene, CDR1 is MGHRA and CDR2 is YSYEKL. CDR3 size: 15 residues. The CDR3 DNA sequence: TGCGCCAGCAGTCAGCTGGACAGGGTGTTCGAAAAACTGTTTTTT. This gives the protein CASSQLDRVFEKLFF.

The sample holds many counts of this clonotype. The chain uses TRBV9 and TRBJ2-5; 10 bases are shared with TRBD1. CDR1 and CDR2 from the germline V gene are SGDLS and YYNGEE. The CDR3 has 15 amino acids. V dropped 3 bases and J dropped 4; count of bases not matched to a gene: 6. CDR3 region: CASSATGGSGETQYF. As DNA, the CDR3 is TGTGCCAGCAGCGCGACAGGGGGCTCAGGAGAGACCCAGTACTTC. Full variable domain (missing parts from reference TRBV9 and TRBJ2-5): DSGVTQTPKHLITATGQRVTLRCSPRSGDLSVYWYQQSLDQGLQFLIQYYNGEERAKGNILERFSAQQFPDLHSELNLSSLELGDSALYFCASSATGGSGETQYFGPGTRLLVL.

This clonotype was seen at least ten times. The V call is TRBV5-5, the J call TRBJ2-7; 11 bases are a match to TRBD1. After removal of 0 bases from V and 0 bases from J, the junction contained 2 bases not matched to a gene. Looked up from germline, CDR1 is SGHKS and CDR2 is YYEKEE (reference sequence). CDR3 size: 16 residues. CDR3 DNA sequence: TGTGCCAGCAGCTTGGGGACAGGGGGCGCCTCCTACGAGCAGTACTTC. Protein: CASSLGTGGASYEQYF. Combining the CDR3 with reference TRBV5-5 and TRBJ2-7 gives the whole variable domain DAGVTQSPTHLIKTRGQQVTLRCSPISGHKSVSWYQQVLGQGPQFIFQYYEKEERGRGNFPDRFSARQFPNYSSELNVNALLLGDSALYLCASSLGTGGASYEQYFGPGTRLTVT.

J is TRBJ2-3 and V is TRBV2; TRBD2 might be the D (7 bases). V lost 7 bases, J lost 0 bases, and 20 bases lay in between. CDR3 length: 17 residues. Germline V gene sequence: CDR1 SNHLY, CDR2 FYNNEI. In DNA, the CDR3 is TGTGCCAGCAATCAAATGGGGAGGGGGTTTAGCACAGATACGCAGTATTTT. The encoded protein is CASNQMGRGFSTDTQYF.

This clonotype was detected ten times or more. The chain links TRBV11-2 to TRBJ2-4, with D possibly being TRBD1 (6 bases). Trimming pared 5 bases from V and 2 bases from J, leaving 16 bases between. Germline V gene sequence: CDR1 SGHAT, CDR2 FQNNGV. The CDR3 is made up of 16 amino acids. As DNA, the CDR3 is TGTGCCAGCAGCCACCGAGGAGGACAGTCCAAAAACATTCAGTACTTC. Its protein product is CASSHRGGQSKNIQYF.

The genes are TRBV5-4 and TRBJ1-2, with a tentative D call TRBD1 (6 bases). V was cut by 0 bases and J by 8 bases, with 14 bases left in between. Per the germline V gene, CDR1 is SGHNT and CDR2 is YYREEE (reference sequence). The CDR3 runs 14 residues. This chain's CDR3 is CASSLDRASQGYTF. DNA of the CDR3: TGTGCCAGCAGCTTGGACAGGGCATCGCAGGGCTACACCTTC.

This clonotype was counted at least ten times. V usage is TRBV10-3 and J usage is TRBJ1-2, with unresolved D. Germline V gene data show CDR1 as ENHRY and CDR2 as SYGVKD. The CDR3 has 13 amino acids. V lost 3 bases to trimming and J lost 4 bases, with 9 bases between them. The CDR3 region is CAISDGEVYGYTF. The CDR3 nucleotides read TGTGCCATCAGTGATGGGGAAGTCTATGGCTACACCTTC.

Concerning this clonotype itself: At one end, the junction sequence differs from germline, possibly due to a read error. The chain carries TRBV5-1 and TRBJ1-1; D is uncertain. Germline V gene lookup returns CDR1 SGHRS and CDR2 YFSETQ. CDR3 length: 14 residues. CDR3 residues: CASSLSARNTEAFF. In DNA form, the CDR3 reads TGTGCCAGCAGCTTAAGTGCGAGGAACACTGAAGCTTTCTTT.

This clonotype has only a few counts. The chain is built from TRBV11-2 and TRBJ2-3; tentatively, D is TRBD2 (5 bases). The germline V gene encodes CDR1 SGHAT and CDR2 FQNNGV. The CDR3 covers 14 residues. The ends were cut back, 1 base at V and 4 bases at J, with 9 bases in the middle. In nucleotides, the CDR3 is TGTGCCAGCAGCTTAGTAGCGCCAGCAGATACGCAGTATTTT. Protein sequence: CASSLVAPADTQYF.

Remarks on this clonotype: With a much larger clone just one base away, this may be a read error. The chain carries TRBV29-1 and TRBJ2-1; D may correspond to TRBD1 or TRBD2 (5 bases each). The CDR3 is 15 residues long. Germline V lookup: CDR1 SQVTM, CDR2 ANQGSEA. V lost 4 bases and J lost 2, with 15 bases in between. The CDR3 protein is CSVVEGRNPYNEQFF. DNA of the CDR3: TGCAGCGTTGTCGAGGGGCGAAACCCCTACAATGAGCAGTTCTTC.

This clonotype has a handful of counts. The V call is TRBV6-5, the J call TRBJ2-2; D may be TRBD2 (6 bases). V was trimmed by 4 bases and J by 6 bases, leaving 15 bases between them. Germline V lookup: CDR1 MNHEY, CDR2 SVGAGI. The CDR3 has 15 residues. The CDR3 protein is CASSFRESGPGELFF. The DNA of the CDR3 is TGTGCCAGCAGTTTCCGGGAGAGCGGTCCCGGGGAGCTGTTTTTT.

The rearrangement links TRBV20-1 to TRBJ1-3; weak D call: TRBD1 (6 bases). Trimming cost V 6 bases and J 0 bases, with 15 bases left between them. Germline V gives CDR1 DFQATT, CDR2 SNEGSKA (reference sequence). CDR3 length: 15 amino acids. CDR3 DNA: TGCAGTGCCCGTGGGGGGGCCACCTCTGGAAACACCATATATTTT. Protein product: CSARGGATSGNTIYF.

This clonotype was detected many times. The chain joins TRBV12-3 or TRBV12-4 to TRBJ2-1, with D possibly being TRBD1 or TRBD2 (6 bases each). Trimming left V 7 bases short and J 6 bases short, with 16 bases between. There are 14 residues in the CDR3. The CDR3 DNA reads as TGTGCCAGCACCCTGGGGGGCACGGGCAATGAGCAGTTCTTC. Translating gives CASTLGGTGNEQFF.

In this sample, this clonotype turned up a few times. The chain joins TRBV6-5 to TRBJ1-2; 9 bases match TRBD1. Germline trimming cut 6 bases from V and 10 bases from J; bases unmatched to any gene: 12. The germline CDR1 and CDR2 sequences are MNHEY and SVGAGI. The CDR3 length is 14 residues. CDR3 protein: CASRKQGQGHAYTF. As DNA, the CDR3 is TGTGCCAGCAGGAAGCAGGGACAGGGTCATGCCTACACCTTC.

This clonotype was picked up a small number of times. CDR3 amino acids: CASSGGGVANTEAFF. CDR3 nucleotide sequence: TGTGCCAGCAGCGGTGGGGGGGTGGCGAACACTGAAGCTTTCTTT. The chain has TRBV5-5 and TRBJ1-1; D might be TRBD1 (5 bases). V was pared by 4 bases and J by 1 base, with 14 bases between. The germline V gene has CDR1 SGHKS and CDR2 YYEKEE (reference sequence). The CDR3 sequence is 15 residues long.

There are many counts of this clonotype. The gene calls are TRBV25-1 and TRBJ2-1; perhaps TRBD1 as D (8 bases). The V end lost 2 bases, the J end lost 8 bases, and 16 bases lay between the germline ends. The CDR3 length is 15 residues. Germline assignment: CDR1 MGHDK and CDR2 SYGVNS. The CDR3 DNA is TGTGCCAGCAGTGAAGCACAGGGGGGGTTTGATGAGCAGTTCTTC. Translation: CASSEAQGGFDEQFF.

This clonotype was detected many times. CDR3 coding DNA: TGTGCCACCAGCAGAGATGGAACCGGGACCAAGGAGACCCAGTACTTC. The encoded protein is CATSRDGTGTKETQYF. The V and J genes are TRBV15 and TRBJ2-5; D may match TRBD1 or TRBD2 (5 bases each). The CDR3 contains 16 residues. Germline V gives CDR1 LNHNV, CDR2 YYDKDF (reference sequence). V lost 0 bases, J lost 5 bases, and 16 bases lay in between.

V usage is TRBV2 and J usage is TRBJ2-4, with no clear D. This CDR3 is 15 amino acids long. Per the germline V gene, CDR1 is SNHLY and CDR2 is FYNNEI. V gave up 4 bases and J gave up 3 bases, with 13 bases separating them. CDR3 DNA sequence: TGTGCCAGCAGTGCCGACGGATCTAACAAAAACATTCAGTACTTC. It translates to CASSADGSNKNIQYF.

This clonotype was recorded only once. This sequence joins TRBV24-1 and TRBJ1-5, with D possibly matching TRBD1 (6 bases). CDR3 size: 13 residues. The V gene lost 12 bases and the J gene lost 0 bases, with 11 bases spanning the gap. Germline V lookup: CDR1 KGHDR, CDR2 SFDVKD. CDR3 bases: TGTGCCGTAAGGGGGAATAGCAATCAGCCCCAGCATTTT. This codes for CAVRGNSNQPQHF.

With regard to this clonotype: The junction and the germline gene differ at one end; a read error may be behind it. The chain is built from TRBV18 and TRBJ2-3; D is uncertain. Looked up from germline, CDR1 is KGHSH and CDR2 is LQKENI. This CDR3 region has 13 residues. The CDR3 region is CASSPLGPDTQYF. DNA of the CDR3: TGCGCCAGCTCACCCTTAGGGCCAGATACGCAGTATTTT.

The CDR3 sequence: CASRVEPYNEQFF. CDR3 coding DNA: TGTGCCAGCAGGGTGGAGCCTTACAATGAGCAGTTCTTC. The chain is built from TRBV12-3 or TRBV12-4 and TRBJ2-1; D is unclear. V lost 6 bases and J 4 bases, leaving 10 bases between the germline ends. This CDR3 is 13 amino acids long.

The rearrangement joins TRBV5-5 to TRBJ2-6, with unresolved D. With 0 bases removed from V and 2 bases from J, the gap between germline ends came to 9 bases. The germline V gene encodes CDR1 SGHKS and CDR2 YYEKEE (reference sequence). The CDR3 is made up of 16 amino acids. Written as DNA, the CDR3 is TGTGCCAGCAGCTTGGCCTACCAAACTGGGGCCAACGTCCTGACTTTC. Translated: CASSLAYQTGANVLTF.

This clonotype was picked up many times. The chain carries TRBV10-1 and TRBJ2-5; no reliable D call. V dropped 3 bases and J dropped 2 bases, with 10 bases sitting between them. This CDR3 region has 14 residues. CDR1 is WNHNN, CDR2 SYGVQD, per germline (reference sequence). The CDR3 protein is CASSDSPGQETQYF. DNA for the CDR3: TGCGCCAGCAGTGACAGTCCCGGACAAGAGACCCAGTACTTC.

Many counts were recorded for this clonotype. This chain links TRBV9 with TRBJ2-7; D is perhaps TRBD1 (6 bases). The germline CDR1 and CDR2 sequences are SGDLS and YYNGEE. The CDR3 totals 14 residues. Trimming removed 3 bases at V and 3 bases at J, with 13 bases between. This CDR3 reads CASSAIGQSYEQYF. The DNA for the CDR3 is TGTGCCAGCAGCGCCATCGGACAGAGCTACGAGCAGTACTTC.

Ten or more counts support this clonotype. V is TRBV7-2 and J is TRBJ2-5; 7 bases map to TRBD2. Germline V gives CDR1 SGHTA, CDR2 FQGNSA. This CDR3 is 13 amino acids long. V lost 6 bases to trimming and J lost 4 bases; unmatched junction nucleotides: 5. The CDR3 protein is CASSRDYGETQYF. The CDR3 DNA reads as TGTGCCAGCAGTCGGGACTATGGAGAGACCCAGTACTTC.